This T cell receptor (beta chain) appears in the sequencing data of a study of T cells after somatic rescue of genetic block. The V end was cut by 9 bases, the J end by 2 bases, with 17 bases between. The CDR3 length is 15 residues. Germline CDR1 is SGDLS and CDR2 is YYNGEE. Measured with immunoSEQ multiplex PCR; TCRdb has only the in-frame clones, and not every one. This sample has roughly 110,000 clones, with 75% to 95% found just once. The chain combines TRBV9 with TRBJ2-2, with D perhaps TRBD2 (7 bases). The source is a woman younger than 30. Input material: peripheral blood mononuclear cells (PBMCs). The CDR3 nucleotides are TGTGCCACCTCGTCGGGGGGCCTAAACACCGGGGAGCTGTTTTTT. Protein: CATSSGGLNTGELFF.